Presented here are 10 T cell receptor beta chains from one specimen sequenced in a study of blood T cell repertoires in COVID-19. The method was immunoSEQ multiplex PCR; TCRdb's version includes in-frame clones alone and lacks a portion of them. The sample contains 380,000 or so clones, about 90% of which appear only once. The sample consisted of peripheral blood. The source of these receptors is a man aged 40-50 years with acute or convalescent COVID-19.

This sequence joins TRBV4-2 and TRBJ1-2; D perhaps matches TRBD1 (5 bases). Trimming left V 0 bases short and J 2 bases short, with 10 bases between. The CDR3 totals 15 residues. Germline V lookup: CDR1 LGHNA, CDR2 YNFKEQ. CDR3 DNA sequence: TGTGCCAGCAGCCAAGAACGGGGGGGGAACTATGGCTACACCTTC. Translated, it gives CASSQERGGNYGYTF.

The chain joins TRBV30 to TRBJ2-1, with 9 bases lining up with TRBD2. This CDR3 is built from 15 residues. Per the germline V gene, CDR1 is GTSNPN and CDR2 is SVGIG (reference sequence). Losses at the gene ends were 0 bases for V and 7 bases for J; bases not matched to a gene: 7. This CDR3 reads CAWSVRRGGRNEQFF. The CDR3 nucleotides are TGTGCCTGGAGTGTAAGGCGGGGGGGCCGGAATGAGCAGTTCTTC. The full variable domain, completed using reference TRBV30 and TRBJ2-1, is SQTIHQWPATLVQPVGSPLSLECTVEGTSNPNLYWYRQAAGRGLQLLFYSVGIGQISSEVPQNLSASRPQDRQFILSSKKLLLSDSGFYLCAWSVRRGGRNEQFFGPGTRLTVL.

CDR3 bases: TGTGCCAGCAGTACCTCAGGGAGCAATCAGCCCCAGCATTTT. Its translation: CASSTSGSNQPQHF. This chain links TRBV6-5 with TRBJ1-5; D is perhaps TRBD1 (5 bases). From germline, CDR1 is MNHEY and CDR2 SVGAGI. The CDR3 spans 14 residues. The V end was cut by 5 bases, the J end by 1 base, with 9 bases between.

The chain joins TRBV25-1 to TRBJ1-6; D gene unclear. Germline CDR1 is MGHDK and CDR2 is SYGVNS. This CDR3 contains 15 residues. V gave up 5 bases and J gave up 10 bases, with 18 bases separating them. The CDR3 protein is CASSPLRAPGSPLHF. The DNA for the CDR3 is TGTGCCAGCAGTCCTCTGAGGGCCCCGGGGTCACCCCTCCACTTT.

The rearrangement joins TRBV7-3 to TRBJ1-2, with a weak D call TRBD1 (5 bases). Germline assignment: CDR1 SGHTA and CDR2 FQGTGA. Trimming pared 2 bases from V and 8 bases from J, leaving 21 bases between. The CDR3 consists of 16 residues. CDR3 nucleotides: TGTGCCAGCAGCTTACTTCCCCCGGAGGGGAATCCGGGCTACACCTTC. Encoded protein: CASSLLPPEGNPGYTF.

In its sample, this clone was seen once. CDR3 sequence reads: CASRSTGPPGYTF. The CDR3 DNA reads as TGCGCCAGCAGATCGACAGGTCCGCCTGGCTACACCTTC. This sequence joins TRBV5-1 and TRBJ1-2; tentative D call: TRBD1 (6 bases). The CDR3 sequence is 13 residues long. The germline CDR1 and CDR2 sequences are SGHRS and YFSETQ. Trimming took 5 bases from V and 7 from J, leaving 15 bases between them. Full variable domain (remainder filled in from reference TRBV5-1 and TRBJ1-2): KAGVTQTPRYLIKTRGQQVTLSCSPISGHRSVSWYQQTPGQGLQFLFEYFSETQRNKGNFPGRFSGRQFSNSRSEMNVSTLELGDSALYLCASRSTGPPGYTFGSGTRLTVV.

The chain recombines TRBV15 with TRBJ1-5; 8 bases agree with TRBD1. Germline V CDR1 and CDR2: LNHNV, YYDKDF (reference sequence). The V gene end was trimmed by 0 bases and the J gene end by 7 bases; junction bases not matched to a gene: 8. The CDR3 has 16 amino acids. The CDR3 reads CATSRDRAGGHQPQHF. The DNA of the CDR3 is TGTGCCACCAGCAGAGATCGGGCAGGGGGCCACCAGCCCCAGCATTTT.

This clone was seen once. The V gene is TRBV29-1, the J gene TRBJ1-4, with 7 nucleotides matching TRBD1. The V segment lost 1 base and the J segment 15 bases; nucleotides outside the gene matches: 8. This CDR3 is built from 12 residues. In germline, CDR1 is SQVTM, CDR2 ANQGSEA. The chain's CDR3 is CSVEAPGQSMFF. In nucleotides, the CDR3 is TGCAGCGTTGAAGCACCGGGACAGTCCATGTTTTTT.

The chain joins TRBV28 to TRBJ2-1; TRBD2 matches at 7 bases. There are 14 residues in the CDR3. V lost 3 bases and J lost 6; bases outside the gene matches: 5. From germline, CDR1 is MDHEN and CDR2 SYDVKM. The CDR3 nucleotides read TGTGCCAGCAGTTTTCGGGGGGTAACCAATGAGCAGTTCTTC. Translation: CASSFRGVTNEQFF.

The chain couples TRBV7-2 to TRBJ2-2; D unclear. The V end was cut by 1 base, the J end by 0 bases, with 9 bases between. The germline gives CDR1 SGHTA, CDR2 FQGNSA. This CDR3 contains 16 residues. CDR3: CASSLVSQSNTGELFF. Written as DNA, the CDR3 is TGTGCCAGCAGCTTAGTAAGTCAGTCGAACACCGGGGAGCTGTTTTTT.